The 16 T cell receptor beta chains reported below all come from one sample, sequenced in a study of T cells in Graves' hyperthyroidism and ophthalmopathy. Amplification of TCR beta CDR3 regions used RNA as the template. Carried out on the TCR CDR3, a first-round RT-PCR used the HTBI primer set. TCRdb used MiXCR to reprocess the multiplex PCR reads, holding one entry per CDR3 protein. In the table there are some 270,000 distinct CDR3 sequences, 24% of which are singletons. The sample comprised blood. The source of these receptors is a woman between 40 and 55 years old with Graves' ophthalmopathy.

The V call is TRBV6-1, the J call TRBJ2-7, with TRBD1 identical over 12 bases. This CDR3 is 17 amino acids long. CDR1 and CDR2 from the germline V gene are MNHNS and SASEGT. V lost 6 bases, J lost 5 bases, and 14 bases stayed unmatched. The CDR3 here is CASSHAPGQGARNEQYF. The CDR3 nucleotides are TGTGCCAGCAGCCACGCTCCGGGACAGGGGGCGAGGAACGAGCAGTACTTC.

This clonotype showed up many times. The chain links TRBV28 to TRBJ1-2; no clear D. V gave up 2 bases and J gave up 3 bases, with 10 bases separating them. CDR1 is MDHEN, CDR2 SYDVKM, per germline. The CDR3 is made up of 14 amino acids. CDR3 bases: TGTGCCAGCAGTTTAGGTCCCGAGGACTATGGCTACACCTTC. Protein: CASSLGPEDYGYTF.

Many counts were recorded for this clonotype. The V and J genes are TRBV13 and TRBJ1-1, with 10 bases aligning to TRBD1. The CDR3 runs to 12 residues. J was trimmed by 4 bases and V by 8 bases; bases with no gene match: 1. The germline V gene encodes CDR1 PRHDT and CDR2 FYEKMQ (reference sequence). In DNA, the CDR3 is TGTGCCAGCGGGACAGGGGTCACTGAAGCTTTCTTT. Translated, it gives CASGTGVTEAFF. Drawing the rest from reference TRBV13 and TRBJ1-1, the complete variable domain is AAGVIQSPRHLIKEKRETATLKCYPIPRHDTVYWYQQGPGQDPQFLISFYEKMQSDKGSIPDRFSAQQFSDYHSELNMSSLELGDSALYFCASGTGVTEAFFGQGTRLTVV.

This clonotype has a count of ten or more. This sequence joins TRBV25-1 and TRBJ2-5; 12 bases are shared with TRBD2. After removal of 4 bases from V and 3 bases from J, the junction contained 3 bases not matched to a gene. The CDR3 contains 15 residues. Germline lookup yields CDR1 MGHDK and CDR2 SYGVNS. CDR3 DNA sequence: TGTGCCAGCAGTGTGACTAGCGGGAGTGAAGAGACCCAGTACTTC. Amino acid sequence: CASSVTSGSEETQYF.

This clonotype was seen at least ten times. The CDR3 reads CAWSGGRAGETQYF. The CDR3 DNA is TGTGCCTGGAGTGGCGGGAGGGCCGGGGAGACCCAGTACTTC. V is TRBV30 and J is TRBJ2-5, with 9 bases aligning to TRBD2. Trimming removed 1 base from V and 5 bases from J; junction bases left unmatched: 5. The CDR3 spans 14 residues. Germline CDR1 reads GTSNPN; CDR2 reads SVGIG (reference sequence).

This clonotype was detected ten times or more. This rearrangement joins TRBV2 to TRBJ2-7, with D perhaps matching TRBD1 or TRBD2 (5 bases each). From germline, CDR1 is SNHLY and CDR2 FYNNEI. The ends were cut back, 7 bases at V and 0 bases at J, with 13 bases in the middle. The CDR3 is 14 amino acids. The CDR3 reads CASKEGTPSYEQYF. The DNA for the CDR3 is TGTGCCAGCAAGGAAGGGACGCCCTCCTACGAGCAGTACTTC.

This clonotype was found many times. The V and J genes are TRBV28 and TRBJ2-5; 9 nucleotides line up with TRBD2. The germline CDR1 and CDR2 sequences are MDHEN and SYDVKM. The junction had 13 bases not matched to a gene; V was cut back by 3 bases and J by 5 bases. The CDR3 loop spans 17 amino acids. Written as DNA, the CDR3 is TGTGCCAGCAGTTTTTTGATCAGGAGCGGGGGGAGGGAGACCCAGTACTTC. Amino acids: CASSFLIRSGGRETQYF.

This sequence joins TRBV6-1 and TRBJ2-7, with 15 nucleotides matching TRBD2. Germline V gives CDR1 MNHNS, CDR2 SASEGT. The CDR3 has 16 residues. Trimming removed 2 bases from V and 6 bases from J; junction bases left unmatched: 5. CDR3 residues: CASSEWTSGRAFEQYF. As DNA, the CDR3 is TGTGCCAGCAGTGAATGGACTAGCGGGAGGGCCTTCGAGCAGTACTTC.

This clonotype has at least ten counts. The CDR3 spells CATSRRGTNQETQYF. The CDR3 nucleotides read TGTGCCACCAGCAGACGAGGGACGAACCAAGAGACCCAGTACTTC. This chain links TRBV15 with TRBJ2-5; D could derive from TRBD1 or TRBD2 (5 bases each). This CDR3 comprises 15 residues. V lost 2 bases, J lost 0 bases, and 10 bases lay in between. The V gene's germline CDR1 is LNHNV and CDR2 YYDKDF (reference sequence).

This clonotype came up many times. The chain combines TRBV30 with TRBJ2-5; 8 bases match TRBD2. The CDR3 has 15 residues. Germline loops: CDR1 GTSNPN, CDR2 SVGIG (reference sequence). Trimming took 0 bases from V and 5 from J; bases not matched to a gene: 8. CDR3 bases: TGTGCCTGGAGTGTACGGCTAGCGGGCGGGGAGACCCAGTACTTC. Translation: CAWSVRLAGGETQYF.

This clonotype was seen at least ten times. The chain is built from TRBV5-1 and TRBJ1-1; 8 bases line up with TRBD1. Trimming at V came to 0 bases and at J to 4 bases, leaving 5 bases not matched to a gene. Germline CDR1 reads SGHRS; CDR2 reads YFSETQ. This CDR3 comprises 15 residues. DNA of the CDR3: TGCGCCAGCAGCTTGGGGCAGGGGGCGTTCACTGAAGCTTTCTTT. Amino acids: CASSLGQGAFTEAFF. The complete variable domain, with remaining parts taken from reference TRBV5-1 and TRBJ1-1, reads KAGVTQTPRYLIKTRGQQVTLSCSPISGHRSVSWYQQTPGQGLQFLFEYFSETQRNKGNFPGRFSGRQFSNSRSEMNVSTLELGDSALYLCASSLGQGAFTEAFFGQGTRLTVV.

This clonotype has a count of ten or more. The chain uses TRBV2 and TRBJ2-2, with D possibly being TRBD1 (6 bases). The germline CDR1 and CDR2 sequences are SNHLY and FYNNEI. V was shortened by 7 bases and J by 7 bases, with 13 bases between the two germline ends. The length of the CDR3 is 13 residues. CDR3 in DNA: TGTGCCAGCATTAAGTGGACAGACGGGGAGCTGTTTTTT. Its protein is CASIKWTDGELFF.

This clonotype was seen many times. The J gene is TRBJ2-2, the V gene TRBV4-2; D not certain. The V end lost 0 bases, the J end lost 6 bases, and 11 bases lay between the germline ends. In germline, CDR1 is LGHNA, CDR2 YNFKEQ. This CDR3 contains 15 residues. The CDR3 DNA reads as TGTGCCAGCAGCCAAGATCCCAACGAGCCCGGGGAGCTGTTTTTT. Its translation is CASSQDPNEPGELFF.

In its sample, this clonotype was seen many times. The V and J genes are TRBV6-5 and TRBJ2-3; perhaps TRBD2 as D (6 bases). The CDR3 extends over 15 amino acids. Trimming took off 0 bases at V and 0 bases at J, with 7 bases between the two ends. The germline CDR1 and CDR2 sequences are MNHEY and SVGAGI. The DNA for the CDR3 is TGTGCCAGCAGTTACTCCGGGAGTAGCACAGATACGCAGTATTTT. This codes for CASSYSGSSTDTQYF.

This clonotype was detected many times. The chain uses TRBV4-1 and TRBJ1-6, with D possibly matching TRBD1 (5 bases). The germline gives CDR1 MGHRA, CDR2 YSYEKL. Trimming pared 1 base from V and 6 bases from J, leaving 19 bases between. CDR3 length: 18 amino acids. CDR3 coding DNA: TGCGCCAGCAGCCAAGGATATGGGGCAGGGTTGGGTAATTCACCCCTCCACTTT. It yields the protein CASSQGYGAGLGNSPLHF.

This clonotype has ten or more counts. This chain joins TRBV15 and TRBJ1-5; D is undetermined. The germline V and J ends were trimmed by 6 bases and 1 base, with 10 bases remaining between them. This CDR3 comprises 14 residues. Germline V gives CDR1 LNHNV, CDR2 YYDKDF (reference sequence). CDR3 bases: TGTGCCACCAGTCCCGGGAGGAGCAATCAGCCCCAGCATTTT. Amino acids: CATSPGRSNQPQHF.